This T cell receptor beta chain was observed in a study of T cell responses to AZD1222 COVID-19 vaccine. This CDR3 is 13 amino acids long. J lost 4 bases, V lost 7 bases, and 6 bases had no gene match. Germline assignment: CDR1 SNHLY and CDR2 FYNNEI. Clones were sequenced by immunoSEQ multiplex PCR, and TCRdb holds only the in-frame ones, with some missing. This repertoire shows about 140,000 clones, approximately 90% found once; its top ten account for about 6%. The receptor's source is an adult in good health. The starting material was peripheral blood, obtained on day 0 of AZD1222 vaccination. The chain has TRBV2 and TRBJ2-7; 8 bases are shared with TRBD2. For the CDR3, the DNA is TGTGCCAGCAAGGGACTAGTAACGTACGAGCAGTACTTC. It translates to CASKGLVTYEQYF.